The clone carrying this TCR beta chain was counted between two and nine times. Across over 20 US areas, participants ranged in age from about 18 to 100 years. Participant-given clinical history determined each cohort assignment. The data stem from a study of blood T cell repertoires in COVID-19. Study background: Some COVID-19 samples were acute and others convalescent; all came from the United States, Italy and Spain.

In the authors' workflow: Estimated nucleated cell counts came from reference gene primer amplification. Sequencing used immunoSEQ multiplex PCR; TCRdb keeps in-frame clones, though not all of them. That table furnishes V, J and clone size, whereas the DNA furnished D and trimming. Among 300,000 to 400,000 clones, just over 85% were seen once, and the ten largest hold around 4.2%. Germline V gene data show CDR1 as SGHNT and CDR2 as YYREEE (reference sequence). Trimming shortened V by 1 base and J by 4 bases, and 17 bases separated the two germline ends. The CDR3 length is 16 residues. Material: PBMCs or T cells enriched from blood (not recorded which). The rearrangement joins TRBV5-4 to TRBJ2-5; tentatively, D is TRBD1 (5 bases). The source is a middle-aged woman with acute COVID-19. In nucleotides, the CDR3 is TGTGCCAGCAGCTTGCGGGCCTTCATAGGGGTAGAGACCCAGTACTTC. This gives the protein CASSLRAFIGVETQYF.